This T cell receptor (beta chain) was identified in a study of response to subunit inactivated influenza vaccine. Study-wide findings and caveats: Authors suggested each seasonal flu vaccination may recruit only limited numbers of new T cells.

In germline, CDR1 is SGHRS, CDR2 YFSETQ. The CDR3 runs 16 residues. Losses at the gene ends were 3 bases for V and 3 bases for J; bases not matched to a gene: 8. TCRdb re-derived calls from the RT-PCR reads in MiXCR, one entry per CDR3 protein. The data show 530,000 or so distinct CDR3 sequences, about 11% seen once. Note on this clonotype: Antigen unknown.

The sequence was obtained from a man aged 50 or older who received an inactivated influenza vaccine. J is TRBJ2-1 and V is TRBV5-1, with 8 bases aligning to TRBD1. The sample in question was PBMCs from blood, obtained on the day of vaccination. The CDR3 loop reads CASSSQGAGVYNEQFF. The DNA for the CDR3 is TGCGCCAGCAGCTCTCAGGGGGCCGGAGTCTACAATGAGCAGTTCTTC. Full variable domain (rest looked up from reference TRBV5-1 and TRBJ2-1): KAGVTQTPRYLIKTRGQQVTLSCSPISGHRSVSWYQQTPGQGLQFLFEYFSETQRNKGNFPGRFSGRQFSNSRSEMNVSTLELGDSALYLCASSSQGAGVYNEQFFGPGTRLTVL.